This T cell receptor (beta chain) was found in a study of shared clonotypes between healthy human individuals. Assay used: immunoSEQ multiplex PCR; TCRdb lists only in-frame clones, some missing. The table records some 1,600,000 clones, approximately 98% of them present only once. The ends were cut back, 6 bases at V and 0 bases at J, with 11 bases in the middle. Germline V gene data show CDR1 as SGHVS and CDR2 as FQNEAQ. This CDR3 contains 15 residues. The specimen sequenced was naive CD4+ T cells sorted from blood. Subset here: CD45RA+ positively selected. V and J are TRBV7-8 and TRBJ2-2; D call uncertain. The sequence was obtained from a man aged 25-40 years in good health. In nucleotides, the CDR3 is TGTGCCAGCAGGCCTACACCCTCGAACACCGGGGAGCTGTTTTTT. Protein: CASRPTPSNTGELFF.